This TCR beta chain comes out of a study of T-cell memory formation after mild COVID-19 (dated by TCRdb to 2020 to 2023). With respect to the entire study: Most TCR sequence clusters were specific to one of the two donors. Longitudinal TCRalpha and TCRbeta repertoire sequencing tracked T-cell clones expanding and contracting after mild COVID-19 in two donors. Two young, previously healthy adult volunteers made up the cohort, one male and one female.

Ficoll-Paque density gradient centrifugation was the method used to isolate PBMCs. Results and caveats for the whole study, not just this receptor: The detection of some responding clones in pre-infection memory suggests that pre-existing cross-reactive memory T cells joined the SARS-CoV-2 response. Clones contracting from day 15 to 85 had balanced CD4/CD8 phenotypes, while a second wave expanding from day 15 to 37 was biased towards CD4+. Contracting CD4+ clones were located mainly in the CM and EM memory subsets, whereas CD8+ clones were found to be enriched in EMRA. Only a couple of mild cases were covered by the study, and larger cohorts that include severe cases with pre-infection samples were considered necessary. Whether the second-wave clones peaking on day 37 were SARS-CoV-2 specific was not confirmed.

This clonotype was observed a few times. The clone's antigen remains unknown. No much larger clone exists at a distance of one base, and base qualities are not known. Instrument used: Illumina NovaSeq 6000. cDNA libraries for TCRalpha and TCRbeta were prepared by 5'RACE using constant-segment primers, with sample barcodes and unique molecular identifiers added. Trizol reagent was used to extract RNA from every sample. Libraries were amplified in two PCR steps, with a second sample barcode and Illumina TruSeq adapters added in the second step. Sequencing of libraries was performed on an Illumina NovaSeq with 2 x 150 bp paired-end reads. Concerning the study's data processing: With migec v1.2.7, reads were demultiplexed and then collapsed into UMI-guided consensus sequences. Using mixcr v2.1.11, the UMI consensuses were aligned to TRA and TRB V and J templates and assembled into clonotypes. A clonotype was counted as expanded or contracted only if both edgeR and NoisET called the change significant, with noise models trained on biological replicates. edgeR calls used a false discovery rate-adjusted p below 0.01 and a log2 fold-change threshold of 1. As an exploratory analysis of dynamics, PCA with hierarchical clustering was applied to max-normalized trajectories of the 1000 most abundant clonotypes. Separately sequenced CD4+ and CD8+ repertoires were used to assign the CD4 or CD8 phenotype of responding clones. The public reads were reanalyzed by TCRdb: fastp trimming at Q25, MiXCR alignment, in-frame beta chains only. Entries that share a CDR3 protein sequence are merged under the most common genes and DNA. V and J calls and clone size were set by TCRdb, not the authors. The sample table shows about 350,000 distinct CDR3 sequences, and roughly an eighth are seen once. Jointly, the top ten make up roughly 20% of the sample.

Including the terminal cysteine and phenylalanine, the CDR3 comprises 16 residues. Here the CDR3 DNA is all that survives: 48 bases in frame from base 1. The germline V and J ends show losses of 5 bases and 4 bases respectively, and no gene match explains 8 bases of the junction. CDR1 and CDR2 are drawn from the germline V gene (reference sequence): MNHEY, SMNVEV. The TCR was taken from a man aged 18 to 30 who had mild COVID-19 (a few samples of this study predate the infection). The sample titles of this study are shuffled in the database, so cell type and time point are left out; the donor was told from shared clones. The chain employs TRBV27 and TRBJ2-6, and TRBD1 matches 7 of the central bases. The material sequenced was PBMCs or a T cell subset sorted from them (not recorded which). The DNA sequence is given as TGTGCCAGCAGTCCACTGGACAGGCTCGGGGCCAACGTCCTGACTTTC. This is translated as CASSPLDRLGANVLTF.